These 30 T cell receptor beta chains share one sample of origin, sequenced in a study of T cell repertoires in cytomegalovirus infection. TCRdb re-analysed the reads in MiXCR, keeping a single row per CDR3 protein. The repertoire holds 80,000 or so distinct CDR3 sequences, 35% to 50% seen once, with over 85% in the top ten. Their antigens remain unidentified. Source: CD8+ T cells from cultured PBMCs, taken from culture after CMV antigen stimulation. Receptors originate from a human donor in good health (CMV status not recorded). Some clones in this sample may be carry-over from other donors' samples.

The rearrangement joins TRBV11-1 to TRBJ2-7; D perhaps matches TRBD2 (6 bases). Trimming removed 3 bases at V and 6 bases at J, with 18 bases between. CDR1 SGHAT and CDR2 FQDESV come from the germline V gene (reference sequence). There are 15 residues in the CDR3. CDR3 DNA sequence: TGTGCCAGCAGCTTCACGGGGGAGTCCCGGGGCGAGCAGTACTTC. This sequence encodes CASSFTGESRGEQYF.

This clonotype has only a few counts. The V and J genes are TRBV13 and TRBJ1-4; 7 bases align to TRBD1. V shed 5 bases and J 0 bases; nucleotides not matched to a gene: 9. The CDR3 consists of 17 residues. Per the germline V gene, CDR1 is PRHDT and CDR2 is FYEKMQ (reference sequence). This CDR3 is CASSLAGGIPTNEKLFF. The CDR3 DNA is TGTGCCAGCAGCCTAGCAGGGGGTATTCCAACTAATGAAAAACTGTTTTTT. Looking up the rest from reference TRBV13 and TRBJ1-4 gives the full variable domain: AAGVIQSPRHLIKEKRETATLKCYPIPRHDTVYWYQQGPGQDPQFLISFYEKMQSDKGSIPDRFSAQQFSDYHSELNMSSLELGDSALYFCASSLAGGIPTNEKLFFGSGTQLSVL.

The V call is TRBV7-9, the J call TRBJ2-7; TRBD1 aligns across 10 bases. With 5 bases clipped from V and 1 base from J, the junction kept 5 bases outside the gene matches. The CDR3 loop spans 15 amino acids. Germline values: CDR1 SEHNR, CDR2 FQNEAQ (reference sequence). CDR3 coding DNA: TGTGCCAGCAGCCCATGGGACAGGGGATCCTACGAGCAGTACTTC. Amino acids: CASSPWDRGSYEQYF.

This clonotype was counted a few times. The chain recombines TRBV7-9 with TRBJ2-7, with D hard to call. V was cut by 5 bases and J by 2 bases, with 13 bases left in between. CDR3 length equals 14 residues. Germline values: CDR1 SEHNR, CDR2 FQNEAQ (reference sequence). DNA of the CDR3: TGTGCCAGCAGCCGAGCCCTCGGCACCTACGAGCAGTACTTC. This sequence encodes CASSRALGTYEQYF. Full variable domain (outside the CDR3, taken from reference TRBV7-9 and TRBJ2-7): DTGVSQNPRHKITKRGQNVTFRCDPISEHNRLYWYRQTLGQGPEFLTYFQNEAQLEKSRLLSDRFSAERPKGSFSTLEIQRTEQGDSAMYLCASSRALGTYEQYFGPGTRLTVT.

CDR3 loop: CASSPHRTGNHEQYF. The CDR3 nucleotides read TGTGCCAGCAGCCCACACCGGACAGGGAACCACGAGCAGTACTTC. V is TRBV7-6 and J is TRBJ2-7; 8 bases align to TRBD1. The CDR3 runs 15 residues. The trim removed 5 bases at V and 5 bases at J, leaving 11 bases unmatched. CDR1 and CDR2 from the germline V gene are SGHVS and FNYEAQ.

The DNA of the CDR3 is TGTGCCAGCAGCTTACCGAGGAGCGGGGGCGACACCGGGGAGCTGTTTTTT. As protein: CASSLPRSGGDTGELFF. This rearrangement joins TRBV7-8 to TRBJ2-2; 8 bases are shared with TRBD2. CDR1 and CDR2 from the germline V gene are SGHVS and FQNEAQ. V lost 2 bases and J lost 3; bases outside the gene matches: 8. The CDR3 consists of 17 residues.

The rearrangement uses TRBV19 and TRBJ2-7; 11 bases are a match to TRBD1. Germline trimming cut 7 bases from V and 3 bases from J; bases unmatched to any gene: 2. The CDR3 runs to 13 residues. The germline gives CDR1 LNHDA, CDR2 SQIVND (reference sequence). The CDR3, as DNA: TGTGCCAGTACCGGGACAGGGGGCTACGAGCAGTACTTC. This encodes CASTGTGGYEQYF.

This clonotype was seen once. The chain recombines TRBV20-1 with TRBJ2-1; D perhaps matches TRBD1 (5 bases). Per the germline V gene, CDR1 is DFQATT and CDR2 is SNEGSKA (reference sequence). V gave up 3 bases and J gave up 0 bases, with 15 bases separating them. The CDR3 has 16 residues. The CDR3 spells CSARGMTEISYNEQFF. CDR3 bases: TGCAGTGCTAGGGGTATGACAGAGATCTCCTACAATGAGCAGTTCTTC.

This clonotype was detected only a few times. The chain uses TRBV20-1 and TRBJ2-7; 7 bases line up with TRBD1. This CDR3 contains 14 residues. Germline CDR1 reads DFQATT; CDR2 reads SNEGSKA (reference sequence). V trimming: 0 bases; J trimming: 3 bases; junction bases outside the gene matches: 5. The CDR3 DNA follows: TGCAGTGCTAGAGACACGGGACAGTTCTACGAGCAGTACTTC. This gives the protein CSARDTGQFYEQYF.

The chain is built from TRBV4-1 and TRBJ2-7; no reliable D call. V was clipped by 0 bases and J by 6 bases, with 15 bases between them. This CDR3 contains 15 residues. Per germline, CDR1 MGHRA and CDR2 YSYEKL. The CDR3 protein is CASSQESVFRLEQYF. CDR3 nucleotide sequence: TGCGCCAGCAGCCAAGAAAGTGTATTCCGGCTCGAGCAGTACTTC.

The CDR3 DNA reads TGTGCCAGCAGTGCGCGGGGGGGCCTCTACAATGAGCAGTTCTTC. It codes for CASSARGGLYNEQFF. The chain employs TRBV6-2 or TRBV6-3 and TRBJ2-1, with 9 bases that match TRBD2. This CDR3 comprises 15 residues. Germline CDR1 is MNHEY and CDR2 is SVGEGT. V lost 5 bases to trimming and J lost 3 bases; unmatched junction nucleotides: 5.

The CDR3 nucleotides read TGTGCCAGCAGTTTGGCCCCGGGTAGCCACTCTGGGGCCAACGTCCTGACTTTC. Translating it yields CASSLAPGSHSGANVLTF. The chain combines TRBV6-6 with TRBJ2-6; no clear D. The V gene's germline CDR1 is MNHNY and CDR2 SVGAGI (reference sequence). V was cut by 4 bases and J by 0 bases, with 16 bases left in between. This CDR3 spans 18 amino acids.

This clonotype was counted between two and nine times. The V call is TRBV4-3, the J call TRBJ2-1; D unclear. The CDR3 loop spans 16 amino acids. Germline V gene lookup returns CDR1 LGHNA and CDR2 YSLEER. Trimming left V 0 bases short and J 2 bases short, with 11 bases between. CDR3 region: CASSQDVLTTYNEQFF. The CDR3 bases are TGCGCCAGCAGCCAAGATGTCTTAACAACCTACAATGAGCAGTTCTTC.

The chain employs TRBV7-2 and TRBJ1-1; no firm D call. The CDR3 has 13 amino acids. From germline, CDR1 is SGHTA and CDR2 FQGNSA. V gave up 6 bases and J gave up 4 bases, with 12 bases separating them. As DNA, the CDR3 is TGTGCCAGCAGTTTTACGGAGGTCACTGAAGCTTTCTTT. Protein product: CASSFTEVTEAFF.

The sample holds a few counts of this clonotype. This CDR3 is CASSTLTDTQYF. The CDR3 DNA reads as TGTGCCAGCAGTACACTTACAGATACGCAGTATTTT. The chain recombines TRBV12-3 or TRBV12-4 with TRBJ2-3; D not resolved. This CDR3 region has 12 residues. Trimming shortened V by 5 bases and J by 3 bases, and 6 bases separated the two germline ends.

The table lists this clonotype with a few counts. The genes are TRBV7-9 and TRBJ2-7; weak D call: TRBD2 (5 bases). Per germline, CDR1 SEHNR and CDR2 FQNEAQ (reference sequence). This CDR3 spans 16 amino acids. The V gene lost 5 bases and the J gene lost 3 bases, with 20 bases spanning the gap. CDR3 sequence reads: CASSTTEGSSHYEQYF. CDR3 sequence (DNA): TGTGCCAGCAGCACCACTGAGGGCAGCAGCCACTACGAGCAGTACTTC.

In DNA form, the CDR3 reads TGTGCCAGCAGTCCAGGGGTCGGGGAAAAACTGTTTTTT. Encoded protein: CASSPGVGEKLFF. The chain employs TRBV12-3 or TRBV12-4 and TRBJ1-4; D possibly corresponds to TRBD1 (6 bases). V lost 5 bases to trimming and J lost 8 bases, with 12 bases between them. The CDR3 is made up of 13 amino acids.

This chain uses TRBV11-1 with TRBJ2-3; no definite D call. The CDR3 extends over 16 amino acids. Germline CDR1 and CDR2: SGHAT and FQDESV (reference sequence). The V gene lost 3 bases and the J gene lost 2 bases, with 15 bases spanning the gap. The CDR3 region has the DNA TGTGCCAGCAGCTTCTCGGCGACTGGGGACACAGATACGCAGTATTTT. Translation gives CASSFSATGDTDTQYF.

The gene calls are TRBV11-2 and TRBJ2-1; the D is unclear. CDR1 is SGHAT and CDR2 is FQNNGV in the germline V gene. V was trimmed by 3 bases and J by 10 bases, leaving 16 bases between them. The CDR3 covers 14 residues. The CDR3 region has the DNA TGTGCCAGCAGCTTGAGGCAGAGGAACCCCGAGCAGTTCTTC. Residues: CASSLRQRNPEQFF. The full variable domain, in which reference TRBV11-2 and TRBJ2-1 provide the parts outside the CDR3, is EAGVAQSPRYKIIEKRQSVAFWCNPISGHATLYWYQQILGQGPKLLIQFQNNGVVDDSQLPKDRFSAERLKGVDSTLKIQPAKLEDSAVYLCASSLRQRNPEQFFGPGTRLTVL.

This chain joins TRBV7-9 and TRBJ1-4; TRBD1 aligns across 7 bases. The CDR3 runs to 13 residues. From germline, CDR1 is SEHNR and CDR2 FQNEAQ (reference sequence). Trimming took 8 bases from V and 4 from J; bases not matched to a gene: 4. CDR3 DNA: TGTGCCAGCGGGACAGTGGATAATGAAAAACTGTTTTTT. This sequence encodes CASGTVDNEKLFF.

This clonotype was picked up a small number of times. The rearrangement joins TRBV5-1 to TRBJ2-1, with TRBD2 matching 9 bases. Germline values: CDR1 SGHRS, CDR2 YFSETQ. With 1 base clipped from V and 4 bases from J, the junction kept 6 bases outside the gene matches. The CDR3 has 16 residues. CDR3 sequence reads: CASSLISGGDYNEQFF. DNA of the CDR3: TGCGCCAGCAGCTTGATTAGCGGGGGCGATTACAATGAGCAGTTCTTC.

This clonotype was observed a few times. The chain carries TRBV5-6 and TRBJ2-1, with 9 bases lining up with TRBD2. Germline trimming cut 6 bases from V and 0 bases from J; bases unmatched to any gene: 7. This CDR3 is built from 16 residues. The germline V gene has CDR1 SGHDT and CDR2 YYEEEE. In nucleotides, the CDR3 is TGTGCCAGCACAACAAGCGGGGGGCACTCCTACAATGAGCAGTTCTTC. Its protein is CASTTSGGHSYNEQFF.

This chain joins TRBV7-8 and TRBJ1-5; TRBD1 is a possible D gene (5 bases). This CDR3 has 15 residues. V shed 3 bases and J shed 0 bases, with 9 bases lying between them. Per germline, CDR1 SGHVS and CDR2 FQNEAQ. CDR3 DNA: TGTGCCAGCAGCTTGGGACGGTATAGCAATCAGCCCCAGCATTTT. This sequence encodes CASSLGRYSNQPQHF.

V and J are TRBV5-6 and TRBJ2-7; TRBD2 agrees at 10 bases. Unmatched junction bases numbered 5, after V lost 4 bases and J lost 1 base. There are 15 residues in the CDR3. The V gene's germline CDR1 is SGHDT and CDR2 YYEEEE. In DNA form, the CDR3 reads TGTGCCAGCAGCCTCCCTAGCGGGGGTTCCTACGAGCAGTACTTC. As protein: CASSLPSGGSYEQYF.

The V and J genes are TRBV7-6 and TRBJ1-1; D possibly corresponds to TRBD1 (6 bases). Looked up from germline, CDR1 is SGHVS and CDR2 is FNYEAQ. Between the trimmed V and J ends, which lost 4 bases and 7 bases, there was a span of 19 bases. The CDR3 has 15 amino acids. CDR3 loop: CASSSRAGGAVEAFF. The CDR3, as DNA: TGTGCCAGCAGCTCCAGGGCCGGGGGGGCCGTTGAAGCTTTCTTT.

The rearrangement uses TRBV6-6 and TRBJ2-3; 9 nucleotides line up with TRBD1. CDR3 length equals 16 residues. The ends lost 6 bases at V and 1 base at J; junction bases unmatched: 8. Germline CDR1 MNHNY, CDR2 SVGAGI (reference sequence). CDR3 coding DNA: TGTGCCAGCAGCAAGAACAGGGGGCGCGGCACAGATACGCAGTATTTT. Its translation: CASSKNRGRGTDTQYF.

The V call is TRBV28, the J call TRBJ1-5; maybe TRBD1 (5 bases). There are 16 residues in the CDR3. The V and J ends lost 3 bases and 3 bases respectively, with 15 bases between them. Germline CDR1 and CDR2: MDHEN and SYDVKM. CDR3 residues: CASSFSRDRFNQPQHF. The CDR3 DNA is TGTGCCAGCAGTTTTTCCCGCGACAGATTCAATCAGCCCCAGCATTTT.

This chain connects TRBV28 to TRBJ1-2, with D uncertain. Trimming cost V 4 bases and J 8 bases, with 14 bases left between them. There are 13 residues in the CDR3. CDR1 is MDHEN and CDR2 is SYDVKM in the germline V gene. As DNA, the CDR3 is TGTGCCAGCAGTTCCCGCTCCCCGAGGGGCTACACCTTC. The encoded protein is CASSSRSPRGYTF.

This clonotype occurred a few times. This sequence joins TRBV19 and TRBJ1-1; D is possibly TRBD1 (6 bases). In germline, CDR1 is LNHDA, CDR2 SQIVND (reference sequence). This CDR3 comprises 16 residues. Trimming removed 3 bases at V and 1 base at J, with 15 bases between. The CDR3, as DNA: TGTGCCAGTAGTATCCCACGGAGGGACAAGAACACTGAAGCTTTCTTT. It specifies CASSIPRRDKNTEAFF.

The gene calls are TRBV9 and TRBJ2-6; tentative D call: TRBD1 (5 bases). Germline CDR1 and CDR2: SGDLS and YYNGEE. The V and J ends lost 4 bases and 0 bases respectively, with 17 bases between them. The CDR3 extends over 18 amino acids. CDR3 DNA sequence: TGTGCCAGCAGCTTAATGTCAGGGAACCCCTCTGGGGCCAACGTCCTGACTTTC. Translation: CASSLMSGNPSGANVLTF. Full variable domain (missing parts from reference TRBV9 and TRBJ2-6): DSGVTQTPKHLITATGQRVTLRCSPRSGDLSVYWYQQSLDQGLQFLIQYYNGEERAKGNILERFSAQQFPDLHSELNLSSLELGDSALYFCASSLMSGNPSGANVLTFGAGSRLTVL.